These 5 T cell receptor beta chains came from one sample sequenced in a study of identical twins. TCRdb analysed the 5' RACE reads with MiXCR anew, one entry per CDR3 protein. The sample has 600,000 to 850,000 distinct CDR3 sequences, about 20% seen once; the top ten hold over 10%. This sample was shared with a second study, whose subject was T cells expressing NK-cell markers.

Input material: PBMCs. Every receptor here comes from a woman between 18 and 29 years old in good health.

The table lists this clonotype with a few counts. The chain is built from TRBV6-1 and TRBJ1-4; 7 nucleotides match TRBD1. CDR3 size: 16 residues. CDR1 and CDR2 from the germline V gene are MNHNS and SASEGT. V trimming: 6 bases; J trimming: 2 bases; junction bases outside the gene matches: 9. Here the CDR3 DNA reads TGTGCCAGCAGAAACCGACAGGGCGAGACTAATGAAAAACTGTTTTTT. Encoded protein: CASRNRQGETNEKLFF.

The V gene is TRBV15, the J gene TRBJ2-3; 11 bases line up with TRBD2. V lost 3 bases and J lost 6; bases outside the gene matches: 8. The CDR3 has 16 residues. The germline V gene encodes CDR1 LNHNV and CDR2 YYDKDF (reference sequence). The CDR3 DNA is TGTGCCACCAGCAGGGGTAGCGGGGGGGCCGCCGATACGCAGTATTTT. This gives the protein CATSRGSGGAADTQYF.

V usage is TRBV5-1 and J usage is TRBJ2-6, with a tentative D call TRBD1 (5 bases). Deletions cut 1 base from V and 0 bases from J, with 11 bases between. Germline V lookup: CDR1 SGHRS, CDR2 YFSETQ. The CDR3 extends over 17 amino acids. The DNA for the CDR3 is TGCGCCAGCAGCTTGTTACAGGCTAGCTCTGGGGCCAACGTCCTGACTTTC. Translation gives CASSLLQASSGANVLTF.

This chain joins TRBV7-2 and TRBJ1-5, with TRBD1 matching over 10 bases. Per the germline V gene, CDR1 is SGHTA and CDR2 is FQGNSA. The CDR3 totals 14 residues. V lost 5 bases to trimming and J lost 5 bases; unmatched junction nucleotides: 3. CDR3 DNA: TGTGCCAGCAGCCAAGGGACAGGGGATCAGCCCCAGCATTTT. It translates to CASSQGTGDQPQHF. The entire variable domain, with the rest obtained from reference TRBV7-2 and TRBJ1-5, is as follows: GAGVSQSPSNKVTEKGKDVELRCDPISGHTALYWYRQSLGQGLEFLIYFQGNSAPDKSGLPSDRFSAERTGGSVSTLTIQRTQQEDSAVYLCASSQGTGDQPQHFGDGTRLSIL.

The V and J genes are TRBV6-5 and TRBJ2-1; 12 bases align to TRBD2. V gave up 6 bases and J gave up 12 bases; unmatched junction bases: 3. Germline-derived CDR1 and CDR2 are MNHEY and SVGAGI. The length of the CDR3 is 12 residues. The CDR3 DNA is TGTGCCAGCAGGACTAGCGGGGGATGGCAGTTCTTC. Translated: CASRTSGGWQFF.